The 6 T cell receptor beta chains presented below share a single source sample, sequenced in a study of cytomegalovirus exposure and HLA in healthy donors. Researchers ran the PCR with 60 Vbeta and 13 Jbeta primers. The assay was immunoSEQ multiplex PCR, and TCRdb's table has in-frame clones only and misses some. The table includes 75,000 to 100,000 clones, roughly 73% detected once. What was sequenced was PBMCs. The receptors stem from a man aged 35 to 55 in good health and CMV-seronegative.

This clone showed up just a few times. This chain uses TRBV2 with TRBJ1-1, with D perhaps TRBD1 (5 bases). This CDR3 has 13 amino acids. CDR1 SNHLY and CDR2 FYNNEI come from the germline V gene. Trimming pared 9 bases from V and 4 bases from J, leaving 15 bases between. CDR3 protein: CARFTGPGTEAFF. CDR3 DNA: TGTGCCAGATTTACAGGCCCCGGCACTGAAGCTTTCTTT. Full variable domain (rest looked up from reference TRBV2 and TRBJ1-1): EPEVTQTPSHQVTQMGQEVILRCVPISNHLYFYWYRQILGQKVEFLVSFYNNEISEKSEIFDDQFSVERPDGSNFTLKIRSTKLEDSAMYFCARFTGPGTEAFFGQGTRLTVV.

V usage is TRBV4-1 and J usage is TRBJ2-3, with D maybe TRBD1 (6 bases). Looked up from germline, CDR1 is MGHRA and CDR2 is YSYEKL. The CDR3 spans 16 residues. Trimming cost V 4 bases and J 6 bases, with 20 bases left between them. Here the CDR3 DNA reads TGCGCCAGCAGCCCGCGGCAGGGGTCCGTCCTCGATACGCAGTATTTT. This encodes CASSPRQGSVLDTQYF.

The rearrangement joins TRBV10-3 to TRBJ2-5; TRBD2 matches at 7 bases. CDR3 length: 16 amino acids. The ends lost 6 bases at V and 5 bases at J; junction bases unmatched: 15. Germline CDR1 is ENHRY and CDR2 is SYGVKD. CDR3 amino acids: CAIRDSGSPGRETQYF. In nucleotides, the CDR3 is TGTGCCATCAGGGATAGTGGGTCCCCCGGGAGGGAGACCCAGTACTTC.

As DNA, the CDR3 is TGTGCCTGGGGACCGGGACTAGGGGCAGAGACCCAGTACTTC. Amino acids: CAWGPGLGAETQYF. J is TRBJ2-5 and V is TRBV30; 8 bases map to TRBD2. Germline CDR1 GTSNPN, CDR2 SVGIG (reference sequence). The V gene end was trimmed by 5 bases and the J gene end by 4 bases; junction bases not matched to a gene: 9. CDR3 length: 14 amino acids.

The CDR3 DNA follows: TGTGCCAGCAGTTTCGCCGGGACAGCGGACGGGACCCAGTACTTC. It yields the protein CASSFAGTADGTQYF. V usage is TRBV5-4 and J usage is TRBJ2-5, with 7 bases matching TRBD1. The germline V gene encodes CDR1 SGHNT and CDR2 YYREEE (reference sequence). There are 15 residues in the CDR3. V lost 5 bases, J lost 7 bases, and 14 bases stayed unmatched.

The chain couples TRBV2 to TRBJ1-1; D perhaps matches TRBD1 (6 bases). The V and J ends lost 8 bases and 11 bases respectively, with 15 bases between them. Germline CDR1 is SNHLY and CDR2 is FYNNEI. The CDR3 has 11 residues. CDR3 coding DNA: TGTGCCAGCGCTAACAGGGCTCGGGCTTTCTTT. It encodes CASANRARAFF.